Following are 2 T cell receptor beta chains from one sample sequenced in a study of identical twins (TCRdb year 2016). Libraries came from 5' RACE. Reads for this sample came from an Illumina HiSeq 2000. In TCRdb, the public reads were trimmed at Q25 with fastp and aligned with MiXCR, with productive beta chains retained. Here each entry gathers all rows of one CDR3 protein and keeps the most common genes and DNA. The sample contains about 200,000 distinct CDR3 sequences, roughly a tenth of them found a single time. The top ten clones comprise over 8% of the sample. The source material was memory T cells sorted from blood. The meaning of the sample's cell subset or site label: CD45RO+ enriched T cells. All receptors derive from a man in his fifties or sixties in good health.

The chain links TRBV10-3 to TRBJ2-1, with 11 bases aligning to TRBD2. V was clipped by 11 bases and J by 7 bases; unmatched bases: 16. This CDR3 comprises 16 residues. Germline CDR1 reads ENHRY; CDR2 reads SYGVKD. The CDR3 DNA is TGTGCCTCCCACCCGATGGGTAGCGGGAGGGGTAATGAGCAGTTCTTC. Protein product: CASHPMGSGRGNEQFF.

This rearrangement joins TRBV4-1 to TRBJ2-1; 10 nucleotides agree with TRBD1. The CDR3 has 16 residues. V shed 1 base and J 0 bases; nucleotides not matched to a gene: 0. Germline CDR1 is MGHRA and CDR2 is YSYEKL. In DNA, the CDR3 is TGCGCCAGCAGCCAAGGGACAGGGGGCTCCTACAATGAGCAGTTCTTC. Translating gives CASSQGTGGSYNEQFF.